This record covers a single TCR beta chain. Its target antigen remains unknown. Within one base of it there is no much larger clone, and no base qualities were kept. The record originates from a study of identical twins (dated by TCRdb to about 2016). Describing the broader study: The study deep-sequenced TCR alpha and beta repertoires from monozygotic twins, unrelated adults of various ages and cord blood to test whether fetal clonotypes persist. To rule out contamination, the twin experiments were replicated at different times with different library preparation protocols. On the study overall, not on this receptor specifically: In monozygotic twins, recombination models systematically underestimated out-of-frame TCR alpha sharing, but the models matched the sharing seen between unrelated individuals. Compared with coincidental sharing between unrelated individuals, out-of-frame TCR alpha sequences shared between twins had an excess of sequences with low generation probability. Because the same donors could not be followed over many years, the conclusions relied on cross-sectional statistical analysis. In beta out-of-frame sequences, excess twin sharing was weaker, because having fewer shared sequences lowered the signal-to-noise ratio. Invariant T cells such as MAIT and iNKT could partly confound zero-insertion analyses, though diverse VJ usage argued against this for most clonotypes. Fewer insertions were carried by abundant cord blood beta clonotypes; a weaker similar trend was observed in young adult naive repertoires, while no such trend was observed in memory repertoires.

The library was built by means of 5' RACE. TCRdb names Illumina HiSeq 2000 as the instrument used. A universal primer binding site was introduced by template switching, and a unique molecular identifier was present in the final cDNA, enabling accurate counting of TCR cDNA molecules. Specific primers in the conserved constant-segment region were used to synthesize first-strand cDNA for the TCR alpha and beta chains. To control for contamination, every cDNA library was double barcoded, receiving both a SMART-Mk sample barcode and Illumina barcodes. Two successive PCR steps introduced TruSeq adapter sequences along with Illumina sample barcodes. The TCR alpha and beta cDNA libraries were sequenced on the Illumina HiSeq platform using custom primers. Turning to the authors' computational methods: Unique molecular identifiers were extracted from raw reads with MiGEC, and CDR3 positions were determined with MiXCR. For each individual, recombination models were inferred using an EM algorithm with the repgenHMM and IGoR tools. Shared clonotypes were analyzed with the tcR package in R, and sharing was normalized by the product of cloneset sizes. To study raw recombination free of thymic and clonal selection effects, out-of-frame nonproductive sequences were analyzed. The public sequencing data were trimmed at Q25 with fastp and processed into clonotypes with MiXCR by TCRdb, which kept only in-frame beta chains. Merged by CDR3 protein, the rows form single entries marked with the most common genes and DNA. The V and J calls were not made by the authors but by TCRdb's processing. Across this sample there are over 200,000 distinct CDR3 sequences, with around a tenth seen only once. The ten largest make up 5% to 6% of the sample.

Counted from cysteine to phenylalanine, this CDR3 has 13 amino acids. This entry keeps only the CDR3 DNA: 39 bases, framed from base 1. According to the germline V gene, CDR1 reads ENHRY and CDR2 reads SYGVKD. V is reduced by 4 bases and J by 2 bases, leaving a spacing of 9 bases between them. All donors were healthy Caucasians. Miltenyi CD45RO+ enrichment and human naive T-cell isolation kits were used to isolate memory (CD45RO+) and naive T cells from PBMC. The sample was memory (CD45RO+) T cells sorted from blood. The cell subset or site label on this specimen signifies: CD45RO+ enriched T cells. The chain was built from TRBV10-3 and TRBJ2-7, and the D gene may be TRBD1, 6 bases matching. The receptor's source is a woman younger than 35 in good health. The DNA reads as follows: TGTGCCATCAGTGCGGACAGTCCCTACGAGCAGTACTTC. Its coded protein is CAISADSPYEQYF.